This T cell receptor (beta chain) was retrieved from a study of blood T cell repertoires in COVID-19. Study as a whole: Collection of acute and convalescent COVID-19 samples took place in the United States, Italy and Spain. Sources were T cells, B-cell-depleted T cells, or PBMCs; the material itself was cDNA or gDNA.

In the original workflow: Using reference gene primer amplification, nucleated cell counts were estimated. Data came from immunoSEQ multiplex PCR; TCRdb stores just in-frame clones and leaves some out. That table supplies the V and J calls and clone size; D and trimming were determined from the DNA. This repertoire shows some 200,000 clones, approximately 82% found once; its top ten account for 6.9%. CDR1 and CDR2 (germline): MGHDK, SYGVNS. This CDR3 region has 14 residues. Trimming removed 3 bases from V and 7 bases from J, with 12 bases in between. The origin of this receptor is a human donor with acute or convalescent COVID-19. The donor label of this sample is uncertain. Sequenced material: peripheral blood. This chain uses TRBV25-1 with TRBJ2-2, with D perhaps TRBD2 (5 bases). The CDR3 region is CASSDRPEVGELFF. The CDR3 region has the DNA TGTGCCAGCAGTGACAGGCCGGAGGTCGGGGAGCTGTTTTTT.